The sequence of this T cell receptor (beta chain) was determined in a study of cytomegalovirus exposure and HLA in healthy donors (dated by TCRdb to the late 2010s). Background for the entire study: An earlier analysis of several hundred of the donors reported approximately 290 Gb of sequence data and approximately 110 million unique TCR beta sequences from roughly 200 million T cells. High-throughput TCR immunosequencing, statistical association of individual TCRs with disease status, and machine learning were combined to predict cytomegalovirus infection status. Genome-wide SNP genotypes for about 60% of the 666 donors were used in a later genetic analysis, which treated that subset as a discovery cohort. The study aimed to test whether signatures of past pathogen exposure could be identified by cataloging public T cell receptors. Rather than drawing on any new phenotypic data, the later analysis identified candidate immune exposures from TCR beta sequences and the way those sequences occurred across donors. Among around 400 genotyped donors of the cohort, an average of approximately 230,000 unique TCR beta nucleotide sequences were sequenced per donor, approximately 20% of them non-productive. A separate validation cohort of 100 to 150 different subjects was used in addition to the roughly 720-subject first cohort. Several DR-DQ haplotypes were handled as single units for association and clustering, since linkage in the cohort was strong. An earlier analysis of 500 to 650 of the donors applied high-throughput TCR beta sequencing to assess whether each TCR beta V gene segment acted as functional or pseudogenic. An early release covering 550 to 650 HLA-typed donors comprised 300 to 350 gigabases of sequencing data and about 90 million unique TCR sequences. A later analysis re-analyzed previously published TCR beta repertoires from approximately 670 donors and added high-resolution HLA genotyping to study TCR occurrence patterns. Every repertoire in the discovery cohort had been generated on one and the same sequencing platform. Of the approximately 400 genotyped donors, 65% to 90% were placed in the genetic ancestry cluster associated with self-reported Caucasian donors. The study used immunosequencing to profile the T cell repertoires of more than 650 subjects and linked those repertoires to cytomegalovirus serostatus. Donor age, sex, ethnicity and CMV serostatus were collected together with the repertoire data. HLA typing covered class I and class II loci at four-digit resolution. The number of typed donors differed by locus: about 620-630 for A, B, C, DRB1 and DQB1; approximately 530 for DQA1; some 610 for DPA1; and around 450 for DPB1. Results the study describes overall, beyond this receptor: The classifier was reported to diagnose cytomegalovirus status with high specificity and sensitivity in both the original cohort and the validation cohort. Because some donors lacked HLA typing at each locus, the association tests relied only on the typed subset. Sequencing depth was assumed to be roughly uniform across donors in the presence/absence analyses, though that assumption may not hold. The earlier analysis of 450 to 700 of the donors excluded fewer than 20 rarely observed V segments, including chromosome 9 orphons, because counts were too low. A later analysis found that most CMV-associated TCR beta chains appeared HLA-restricted, with HLA associations seemingly driven largely by CMV exposure. Linkage disequilibrium might explain the correlated functional status among segregating V segments, but an unknown experimental factor could not be ruled out. In an earlier analysis of several hundred of the donors, most TCR beta V segments were observed in productive rearrangements about 87% or about 30% of the time, broadly matching IMGT annotations. The authors suggested that the approach could potentially be extended to other disease states and immunological phenotypes. Assigning TCR associations to individual alleles was difficult when HLA alleles, especially DR and DQ, strongly co-occurred. In this cohort, only TCR beta chains were sequenced, and detectable features were limited by the absence of alpha or paired-chain data. The study listed 150 to 200 TCR beta chains as associated with cytomegalovirus. For the cohort, immune exposure information was limited to CMV serostatus. In a later genetic analysis, fewer N-insertions in productive TCRs were reported among donors in an Asian-associated ancestry cluster than the approximately 670-donor mean. A later analysis found that HLA-associated TCR beta chains were more clonally expanded and had lower generation probabilities than equally common non-associated chains. A later analysis found that TCR association rates varied across HLA loci, with DRB1 alleles showing the most associated TCRs and HLA-C alleles the fewest. Several of the top co-occurrence clusters appeared to be linked to parvovirus B19, influenza, CMV and Epstein-Barr virus, according to a later analysis. Across donors, most TCR sequences were observed very rarely, whereas some public TCRs were present in many individuals. In vitro tests confirmed that three of the cytomegalovirus-associated TCR beta chains recognize cytomegalovirus antigens. A later genetic analysis associated a missense DCLRE1C variant with V-gene and J-gene trimming of TCR beta chains, and an independent cohort replicated the association. At a false discovery rate of 0.05, a later analysis linked some 18,000 TCR beta sequences to specific HLA alleles. A cluster of highly shared sequence variants was judged likely to represent a technical artifact of the sequencing pipeline. A further reported finding was that TCR beta sequences accurately predicted the HLA-A and HLA-B alleles for most subjects in the first cohort.

About this clone itself: What antigen it recognizes has not been identified. One base away there is no much larger clone; base qualities are not given.

The cohort comprised some 730 healthy bone marrow donors. At the time of sampling, all cohort members were nominally healthy, though unrecorded immune exposures were likely present. The donor was CMV seronegative and was included in the group of hundreds of seronegative cohort members. A peripheral blood sample was collected from each donor, and TCR beta sequencing was performed on peripheral blood mononuclear cells. The Qiagen DNeasy Blood Extraction Kit was used to extract genomic DNA from the blood cell samples. Library method: the immunoSEQ multiplex PCR assay. For the multiplex PCR, a mixture combining 60 forward primers for TCR Vbeta segments and 13 reverse primers for TCR Jbeta segments was used. The CDR3 region of rearranged TCR beta genes was amplified from genomic DNA with a multiplex PCR assay. Amplified TCR beta libraries were sequenced as 87-base-pair reads on the Illumina HiSeq System. The source study handled its data this way. In a later analysis, some 80 million unique TCR beta chains were counted across the 500 to 700 repertoires, and around 10 million of these chains were shared by at least two donors. A nearest-neighbor algorithm error-corrected the raw reads and collapsed the reads into unique sequences, merging closely related sequences to remove PCR and sequencing errors. V, D and J gene segments were assigned by aligning CDR3 sequences to IMGT reference sequences. For a sequence to be retained, at least a six-nucleotide match to both a V gene segment and a J gene segment was required. A rearrangement counted as productive if the CDR3 had no stop codons and remained in frame with V and J, and every other rearrangement counted as non-productive. CDR3 was defined by IMGT convention, running from the second conserved V-encoded cysteine to the conserved J-encoded phenylalanine. In an earlier analysis of more than 550 of the donors, sequences lacking an unambiguous match to a single V gene segment were excluded. An earlier analysis of some 500 of the donors classified V segments as functional when productive rearrangements were above 56.7% and as segregating when the standard deviation between donors was above 5%. To diagnose cytomegalovirus status from the catalog of TCR beta chain sequences, a statistical classification framework was built. V and J gene assignment, in a later analysis, came from comparing TCR nucleotide sequences with IMGT/GENE-DB human TR gene sequences. In a later analysis, CDR3 sequences and most-parsimonious VDJ recombination scenarios were assigned using the TCRdist pipeline. In a later analysis, each TCR beta chain was defined by its CDR3 amino acid sequence together with its V-gene family, and reads lacking a unique V-gene family were excluded. To address suspected cross-contamination and a sequencing artifact, a later analysis removed around 590 highly shared, low-generation-probability nucleotide sequences. For each public chain, a later analysis derived a clonal expansion index from normalized ranks of inferred template counts within each repertoire. A later analysis computed generation probabilities with a VDJ recombination model fitted to out-of-frame rearrangements, and checked the results against IGoR. Hypergeometric tests were used in a later analysis to score TCR-TCR, TCR-HLA and TCR-CMV co-occurrence, with a repertoire-size bias correction applied to the TCR pairs. In a later analysis, false discovery rates were estimated by permuting HLA or CMV assignments 20 times. In a later analysis, co-occurring TCRs were grouped with DBSCAN, and TCRdist sequence similarity was added when clustering was performed within HLA-allele-positive subsets. For co-occurrence clustering, repertoires with fewer than 30,000 or more than 120,000 public chains were excluded, along with 5 or 6 repertoires with anomalous nucleotide sharing. TCRdb mirrors the immuneACCESS table, restricted to in-frame sequences. Some clones are absent from its copies; in checked studies, under half trace to an unresolved V gene, and the reason for the others is unknown. Clone size and V and J calls were adopted from that table, with D and trimming inferred from the DNA. The sample table shows 110,000 to 150,000 clones, and approximately 78% are seen once. In total, the top ten clones hold 2.5% to 3% of the sample.

The specimen was PBMCs. This TCR came from a female donor in good health and CMV-seronegative.

CDR3 region: CAWRGLGANVLTF. The nucleotide sequence is TGTGCCTGGAGGGGGCTCGGGGCCAACGTCCTGACTTTC. The rearrangement combines TRBV30 with TRBJ2-6; a tentative D match to TRBD1 spans 5 bases. From its cysteine to its phenylalanine, the CDR3 spans 13 amino acids. The read is trimmed to its CDR3 DNA, 39 bases read in frame from base 1. CDR1 and CDR2 are read off the germline V gene (reference sequence) as GTSNPN and SVGIG. V is clipped by 3 bases and J by 4 bases, and the sequence between their germline boundaries is 7 bases long.